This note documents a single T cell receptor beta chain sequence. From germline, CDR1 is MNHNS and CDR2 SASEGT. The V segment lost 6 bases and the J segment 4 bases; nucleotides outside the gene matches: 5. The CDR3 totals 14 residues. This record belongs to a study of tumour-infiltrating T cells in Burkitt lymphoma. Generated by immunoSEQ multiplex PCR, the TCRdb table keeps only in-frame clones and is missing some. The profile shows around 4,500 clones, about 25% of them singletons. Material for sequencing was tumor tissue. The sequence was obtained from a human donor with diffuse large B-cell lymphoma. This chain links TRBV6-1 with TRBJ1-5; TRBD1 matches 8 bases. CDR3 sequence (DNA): TGTGCCAGCAGCCCAAACAGGGGGAATCAGCCCCAGCATTTT. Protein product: CASSPNRGNQPQHF.